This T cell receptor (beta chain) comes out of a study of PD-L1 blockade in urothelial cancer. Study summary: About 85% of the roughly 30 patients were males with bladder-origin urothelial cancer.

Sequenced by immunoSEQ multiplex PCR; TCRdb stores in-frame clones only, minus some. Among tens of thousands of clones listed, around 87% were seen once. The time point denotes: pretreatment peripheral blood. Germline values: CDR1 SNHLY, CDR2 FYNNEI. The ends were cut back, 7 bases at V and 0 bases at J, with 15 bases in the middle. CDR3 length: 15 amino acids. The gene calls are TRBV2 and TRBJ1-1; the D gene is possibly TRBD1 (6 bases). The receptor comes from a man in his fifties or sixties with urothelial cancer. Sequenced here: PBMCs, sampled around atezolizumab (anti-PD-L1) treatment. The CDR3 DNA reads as TGTGCCAGCACCTCCATGGGGACACTGAACACTGAAGCTTTCTTT. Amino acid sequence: CASTSMGTLNTEAFF.